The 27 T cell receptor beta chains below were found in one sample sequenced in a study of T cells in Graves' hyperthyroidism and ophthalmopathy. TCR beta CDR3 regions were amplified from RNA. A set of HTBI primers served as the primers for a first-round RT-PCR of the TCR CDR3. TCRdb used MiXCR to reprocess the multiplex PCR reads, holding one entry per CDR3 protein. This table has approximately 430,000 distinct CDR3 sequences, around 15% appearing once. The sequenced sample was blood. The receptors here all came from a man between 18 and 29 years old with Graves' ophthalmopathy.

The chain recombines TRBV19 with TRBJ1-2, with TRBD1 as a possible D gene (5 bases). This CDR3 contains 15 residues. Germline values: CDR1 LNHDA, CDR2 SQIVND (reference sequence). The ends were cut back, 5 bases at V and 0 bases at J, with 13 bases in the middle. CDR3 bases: TGTGCCAGTAGTCGCCGGGACGGGGCTAACTATGGCTACACCTTC. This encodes CASSRRDGANYGYTF. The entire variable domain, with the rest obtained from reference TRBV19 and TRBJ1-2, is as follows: DGGITQSPKYLFRKEGQNVTLSCEQNLNHDAMYWYRQDPGQGLRLIYYSQIVNDFQKGDIAEGYSVSREKKESFPLTVTSAQKNPTAFYLCASSRRDGANYGYTFGSGTRLTVV.

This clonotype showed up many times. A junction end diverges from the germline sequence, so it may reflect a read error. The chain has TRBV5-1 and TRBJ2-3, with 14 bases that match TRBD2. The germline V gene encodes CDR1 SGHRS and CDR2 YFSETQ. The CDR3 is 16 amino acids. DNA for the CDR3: TGTGCTAGCAGCACGGGACTAGCGGGAGTCACAGATACGCAGTATTTT. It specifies CASSTGLAGVTDTQYF.

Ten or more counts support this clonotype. The CDR3 loop reads CASSKRMMSNYGYTF. CDR3 sequence (DNA): TGTGCCAGCAGCAAGAGGATGATGTCTAACTATGGCTACACCTTC. This chain joins TRBV7-2 and TRBJ1-2, with D uncertain. Trimming stripped 5 bases from V and 0 bases from J, with 13 bases between. The CDR3 contains 15 residues. Germline CDR1 is SGHTA and CDR2 is FQGNSA.

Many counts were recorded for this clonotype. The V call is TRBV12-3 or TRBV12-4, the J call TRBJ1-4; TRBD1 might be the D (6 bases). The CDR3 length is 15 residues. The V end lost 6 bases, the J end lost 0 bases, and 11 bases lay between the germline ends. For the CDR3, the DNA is TGTGCCAGCAGCCTAGGGGGTGCAACTAATGAAAAACTGTTTTTT. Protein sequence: CASSLGGATNEKLFF.

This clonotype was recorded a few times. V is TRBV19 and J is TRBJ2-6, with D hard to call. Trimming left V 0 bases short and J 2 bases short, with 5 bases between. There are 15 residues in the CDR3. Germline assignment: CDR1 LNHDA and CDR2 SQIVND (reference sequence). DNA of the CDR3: TGTGCCAGTAGTATAGAGGATACTGGGGCCAACGTCCTGACTTTC. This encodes CASSIEDTGANVLTF.

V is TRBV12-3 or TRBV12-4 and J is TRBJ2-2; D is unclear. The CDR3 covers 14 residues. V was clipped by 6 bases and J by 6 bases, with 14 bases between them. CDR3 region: CASRVVGWSGELFF. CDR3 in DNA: TGTGCCAGCAGGGTGGTGGGGTGGTCCGGGGAGCTGTTTTTT.

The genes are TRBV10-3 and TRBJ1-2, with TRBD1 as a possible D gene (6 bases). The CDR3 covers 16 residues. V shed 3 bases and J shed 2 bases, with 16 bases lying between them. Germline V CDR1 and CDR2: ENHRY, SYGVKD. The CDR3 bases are TGTGCCATCAGTGACCTCTCCAACGACAGGAACTATGGCTACACCTTC. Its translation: CAISDLSNDRNYGYTF.

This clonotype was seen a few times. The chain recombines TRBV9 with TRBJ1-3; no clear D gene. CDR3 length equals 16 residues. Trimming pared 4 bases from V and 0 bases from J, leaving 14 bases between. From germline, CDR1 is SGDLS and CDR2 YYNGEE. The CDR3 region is CASSLATESSGNTIYF. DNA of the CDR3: TGTGCCAGCAGCCTAGCAACGGAAAGCTCTGGAAACACCATATATTTT. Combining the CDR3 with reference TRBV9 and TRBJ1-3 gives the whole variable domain DSGVTQTPKHLITATGQRVTLRCSPRSGDLSVYWYQQSLDQGLQFLIQYYNGEERAKGNILERFSAQQFPDLHSELNLSSLELGDSALYFCASSLATESSGNTIYFGEGSWLTVV.

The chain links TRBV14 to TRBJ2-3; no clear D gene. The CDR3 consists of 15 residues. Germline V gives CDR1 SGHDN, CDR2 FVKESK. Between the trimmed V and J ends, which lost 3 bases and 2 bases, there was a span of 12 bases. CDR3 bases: TGTGCCAGCAGCCACAGGACGGGCAACACAGATACGCAGTATTTT. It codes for CASSHRTGNTDTQYF. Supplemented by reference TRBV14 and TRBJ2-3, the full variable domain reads EAGVTQFPSHSVIEKGQTVTLRCDPISGHDNLYWYRRVMGKEIKFLLHFVKESKQDESGMPNNRFLAERTGGTYSTLKVQPAELEDSGVYFCASSHRTGNTDTQYFGPGTRLTVL.

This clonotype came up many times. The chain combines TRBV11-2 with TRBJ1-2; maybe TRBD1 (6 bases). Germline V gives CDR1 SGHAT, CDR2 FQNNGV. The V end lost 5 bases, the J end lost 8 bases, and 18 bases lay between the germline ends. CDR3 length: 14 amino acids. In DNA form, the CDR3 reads TGTGCCAGCAGCGGGGCTTATGGGGGCAACGGCTACACCTTC. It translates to CASSGAYGGNGYTF.

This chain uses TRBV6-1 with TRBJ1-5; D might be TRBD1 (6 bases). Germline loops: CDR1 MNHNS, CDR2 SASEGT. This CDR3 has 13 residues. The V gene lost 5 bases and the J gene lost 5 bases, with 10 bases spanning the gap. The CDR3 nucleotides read TGTGCCAGCAGTCCAAACAGGGATCAGCCCCAGCATTTT. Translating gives CASSPNRDQPQHF.

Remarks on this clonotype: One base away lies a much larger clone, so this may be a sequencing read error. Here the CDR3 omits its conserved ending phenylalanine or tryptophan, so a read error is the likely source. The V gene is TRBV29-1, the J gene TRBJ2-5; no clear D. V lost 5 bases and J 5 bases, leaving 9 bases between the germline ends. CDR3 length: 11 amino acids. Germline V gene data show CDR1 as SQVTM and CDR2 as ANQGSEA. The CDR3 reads CSVLDWETQYL. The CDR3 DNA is TGCAGCGTTTTGGATTGGGAGACCCAGTACCTC.

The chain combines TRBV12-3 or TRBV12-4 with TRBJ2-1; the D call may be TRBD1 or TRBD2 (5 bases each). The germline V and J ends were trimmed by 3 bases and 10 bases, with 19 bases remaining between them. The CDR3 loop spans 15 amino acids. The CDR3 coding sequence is TGTGCCAGCAGTTTGAGAGTCGGTAGTGAGGGGGAGCAGTTCTTC. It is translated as CASSLRVGSEGEQFF.

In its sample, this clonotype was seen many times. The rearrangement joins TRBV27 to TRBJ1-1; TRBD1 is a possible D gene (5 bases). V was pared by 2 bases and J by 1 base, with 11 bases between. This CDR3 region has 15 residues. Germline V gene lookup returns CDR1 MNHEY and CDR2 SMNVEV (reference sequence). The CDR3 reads CASSLIFGANTEAFF. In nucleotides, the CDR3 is TGTGCCAGCAGTTTAATCTTTGGGGCGAACACTGAAGCTTTCTTT.

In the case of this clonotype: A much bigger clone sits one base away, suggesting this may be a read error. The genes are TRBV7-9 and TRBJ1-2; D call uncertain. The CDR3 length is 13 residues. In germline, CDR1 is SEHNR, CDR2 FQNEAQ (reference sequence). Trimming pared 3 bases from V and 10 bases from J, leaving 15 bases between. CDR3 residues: CASSFEGTAVYTF. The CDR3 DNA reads TGTGCCAGCAGCTTCGAGGGTACGGCCGTCTACACCTTC.

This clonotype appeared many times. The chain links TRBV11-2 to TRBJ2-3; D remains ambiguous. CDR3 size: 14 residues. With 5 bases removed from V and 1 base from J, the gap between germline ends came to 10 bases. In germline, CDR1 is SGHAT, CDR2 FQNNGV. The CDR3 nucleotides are TGTGCCAGCAGCCAGGTTACTCGCACAGATACGCAGTATTTT. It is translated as CASSQVTRTDTQYF.

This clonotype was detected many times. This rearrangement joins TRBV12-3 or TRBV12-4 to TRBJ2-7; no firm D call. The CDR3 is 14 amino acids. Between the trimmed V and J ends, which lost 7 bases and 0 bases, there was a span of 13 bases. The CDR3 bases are TGTGCCAGCACCTATTTTGGGGTCTCCTACGAGCAGTACTTC. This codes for CASTYFGVSYEQYF.

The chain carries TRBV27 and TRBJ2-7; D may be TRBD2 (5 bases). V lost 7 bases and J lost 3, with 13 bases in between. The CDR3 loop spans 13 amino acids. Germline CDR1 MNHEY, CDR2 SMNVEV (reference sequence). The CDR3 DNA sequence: TGTGCCAGCACCGGGATTTCTAGCTACGAGCAGTACTTC. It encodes CASTGISSYEQYF.

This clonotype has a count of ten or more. The CDR3 loop reads CASSFHRNTEAFF. CDR3 DNA: TGTGCCAGCAGCTTTCACAGGAACACTGAAGCTTTCTTT. V and J are TRBV11-2 and TRBJ1-1; D ambiguous. Germline values: CDR1 SGHAT, CDR2 FQNNGV. Between the trimmed V and J ends, which lost 3 bases and 1 base, there was a span of 6 bases. The CDR3 sequence is 13 residues long.

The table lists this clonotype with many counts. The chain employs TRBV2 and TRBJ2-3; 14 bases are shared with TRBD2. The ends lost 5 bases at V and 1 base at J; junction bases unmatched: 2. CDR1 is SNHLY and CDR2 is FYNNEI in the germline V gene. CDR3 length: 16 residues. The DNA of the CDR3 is TGTGCCAGCAGTAGACTAGCGGGAGGGGGCACAGATACGCAGTATTTT. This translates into CASSRLAGGGTDTQYF.

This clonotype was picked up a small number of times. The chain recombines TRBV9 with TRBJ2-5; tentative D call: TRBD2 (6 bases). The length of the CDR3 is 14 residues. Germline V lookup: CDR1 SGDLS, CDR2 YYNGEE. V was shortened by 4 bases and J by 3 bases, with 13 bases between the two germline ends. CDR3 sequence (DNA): TGTGCCAGCAGCCCCTCGGGGGTAAAAGAGACCCAGTACTTC. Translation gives CASSPSGVKETQYF.

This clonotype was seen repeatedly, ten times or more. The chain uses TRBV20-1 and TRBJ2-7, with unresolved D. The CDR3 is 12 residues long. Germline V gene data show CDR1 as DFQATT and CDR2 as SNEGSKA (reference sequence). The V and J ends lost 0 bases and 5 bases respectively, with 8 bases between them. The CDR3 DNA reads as TGCAGTGCTAGAGATTGGCTTGACGAGCAGTACTTC. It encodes CSARDWLDEQYF.

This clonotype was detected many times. For the CDR3, the DNA is TGTGCCAGCAGTTACTCGAGTGCGAAGGGGGCAACCTACGAGCAGTACTTC. Translated: CASSYSSAKGATYEQYF. V usage is TRBV6-6 and J usage is TRBJ2-7; TRBD1 aligns across 7 bases. This CDR3 spans 17 amino acids. Germline V gene data show CDR1 as MNHNY and CDR2 as SVGAGI (reference sequence). Trimming took 0 bases from V and 2 from J; bases not matched to a gene: 10.

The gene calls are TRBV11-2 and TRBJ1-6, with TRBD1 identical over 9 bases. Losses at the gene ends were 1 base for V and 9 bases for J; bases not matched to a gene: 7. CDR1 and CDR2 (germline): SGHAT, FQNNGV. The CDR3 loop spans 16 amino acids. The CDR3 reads CASSLGTGTGSSPLHF. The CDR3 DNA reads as TGTGCCAGCAGCTTAGGCACCGGGACAGGGTCTTCACCCCTCCACTTT.

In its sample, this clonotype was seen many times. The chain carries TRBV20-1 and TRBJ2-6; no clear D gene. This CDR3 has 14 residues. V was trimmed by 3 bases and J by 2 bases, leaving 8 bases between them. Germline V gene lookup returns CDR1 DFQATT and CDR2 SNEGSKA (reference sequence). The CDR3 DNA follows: TGCAGTGCTAGCGATACTGCTGGGGCCAACGTCCTGACTTTC. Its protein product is CSASDTAGANVLTF.

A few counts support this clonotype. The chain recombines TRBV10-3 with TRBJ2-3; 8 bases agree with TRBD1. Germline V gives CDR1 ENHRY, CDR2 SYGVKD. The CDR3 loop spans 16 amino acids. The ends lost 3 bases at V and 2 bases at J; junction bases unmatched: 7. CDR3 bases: TGTGCCATCAGTGAAGCCGGGACAGGCCTCACAGATACGCAGTATTTT. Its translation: CAISEAGTGLTDTQYF.

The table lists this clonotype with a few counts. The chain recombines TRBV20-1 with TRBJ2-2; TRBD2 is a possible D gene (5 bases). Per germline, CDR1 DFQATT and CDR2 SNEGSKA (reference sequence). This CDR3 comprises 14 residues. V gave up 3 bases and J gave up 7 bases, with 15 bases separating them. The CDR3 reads CSASGSRGYGELFF. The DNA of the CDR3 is TGCAGTGCTAGTGGGTCCCGGGGTTACGGGGAGCTGTTTTTT.